This entry concerns a single T cell receptor (beta chain). MiXCR was run by TCRdb on the RT-PCR reads, yielding one entry per CDR3 protein. Here the sample spans roughly 960,000 distinct CDR3 sequences, roughly 18% being singletons. The data were taken from a study of patients and donors after allogeneic stem cell transplantation. The CDR3 is 15 residues long. Germline loops: CDR1 SGHTA, CDR2 FQGNSA. V was trimmed by 0 bases and J by 7 bases, leaving 15 bases between them. The TCR was taken from a human donor who was either an allogeneic HSCT recipient or a stem cell or donor lymphocyte infusion donor (not recorded which). It is not recorded whose cells these are; they may come from a transplant donor. Material: blood, either unsorted or a sorted T cell fraction (not recorded which). The rearrangement joins TRBV7-2 to TRBJ2-5, with a possible D match to TRBD1 (6 bases). The CDR3 spells CASSLANRDSATQYF. CDR3 DNA: TGTGCCAGCAGCTTAGCGAACAGGGATAGCGCGACCCAGTACTTC. The variable domain in full, completed from reference TRBV7-2 and TRBJ2-5, reads GAGVSQSPSNKVTEKGKDVELRCDPISGHTALYWYRQSLGQGLEFLIYFQGNSAPDKSGLPSDRFSAERTGGSVSTLTIQRTQQEDSAVYLCASSLANRDSATQYFGPGTRLLVL.